What follows describes a single T cell receptor beta chain. This specimen belongs to a study of cytomegalovirus exposure and HLA in healthy donors. With 1 base removed from V and 10 bases from J, the gap between germline ends came to 16 bases. Germline CDR1 SGHAT, CDR2 FQNNGV. The CDR3 totals 14 residues. This PCR relied on a set of 60 Vbeta primers and 13 Jbeta primers. Profiling relied on immunoSEQ multiplex PCR, and the TCRdb table lists in-frame clones only, not all of them. The data contain 85,000 to 120,000 clones, roughly four fifths of them seen just once; the ten biggest clones take up 3.5% to 4%.

This chain connects TRBV11-2 to TRBJ1-1; D perhaps matches TRBD1 (5 bases). The receptor was derived from a man in his sixties in good health and CMV-seronegative. Source material: PBMCs. For the CDR3, the DNA is TGTGCCAGCAGCTTAGGCAGACCGACCGGGGGAGCTTTCTTT. The encoded protein is CASSLGRPTGGAFF.